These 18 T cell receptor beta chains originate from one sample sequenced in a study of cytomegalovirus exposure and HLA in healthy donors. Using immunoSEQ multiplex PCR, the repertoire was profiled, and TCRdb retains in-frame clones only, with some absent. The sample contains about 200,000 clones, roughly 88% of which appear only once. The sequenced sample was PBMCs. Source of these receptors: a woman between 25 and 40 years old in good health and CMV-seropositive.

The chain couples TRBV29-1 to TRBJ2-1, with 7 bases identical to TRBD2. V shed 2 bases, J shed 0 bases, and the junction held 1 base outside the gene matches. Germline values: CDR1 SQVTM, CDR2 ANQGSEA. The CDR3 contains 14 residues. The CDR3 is CSVESGASYNEQFF. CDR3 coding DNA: TGCAGCGTTGAAAGCGGGGCCTCCTACAATGAGCAGTTCTTC.

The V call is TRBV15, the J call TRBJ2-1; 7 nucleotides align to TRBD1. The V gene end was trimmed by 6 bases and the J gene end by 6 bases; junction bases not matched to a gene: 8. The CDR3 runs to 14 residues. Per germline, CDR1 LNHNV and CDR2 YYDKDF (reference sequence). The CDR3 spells CATRTGERGNEQFF. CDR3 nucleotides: TGTGCCACCAGAACAGGGGAACGTGGCAATGAGCAGTTCTTC.

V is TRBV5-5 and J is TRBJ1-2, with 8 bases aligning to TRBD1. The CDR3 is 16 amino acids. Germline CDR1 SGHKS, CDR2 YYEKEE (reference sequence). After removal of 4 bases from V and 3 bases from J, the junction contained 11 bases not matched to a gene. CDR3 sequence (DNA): TGTGCCAGCAGCCCCTTTCCGACAGGGGACTACTATGGCTACACCTTC. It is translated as CASSPFPTGDYYGYTF.

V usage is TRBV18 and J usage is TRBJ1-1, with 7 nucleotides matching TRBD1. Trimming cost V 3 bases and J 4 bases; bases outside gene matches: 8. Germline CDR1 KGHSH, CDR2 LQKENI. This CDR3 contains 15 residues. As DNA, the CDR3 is TGTGCCAGCTCACCGGTGTATACAGGGGTCACTGAAGCTTTCTTT. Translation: CASSPVYTGVTEAFF.

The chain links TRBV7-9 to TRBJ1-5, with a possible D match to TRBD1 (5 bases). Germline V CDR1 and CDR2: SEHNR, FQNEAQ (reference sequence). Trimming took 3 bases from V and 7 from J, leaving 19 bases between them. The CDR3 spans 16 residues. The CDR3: CASSFLSRSQGQPQHF. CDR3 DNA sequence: TGTGCCAGCAGCTTTTTATCTCGTAGCCAGGGACAGCCCCAGCATTTT.

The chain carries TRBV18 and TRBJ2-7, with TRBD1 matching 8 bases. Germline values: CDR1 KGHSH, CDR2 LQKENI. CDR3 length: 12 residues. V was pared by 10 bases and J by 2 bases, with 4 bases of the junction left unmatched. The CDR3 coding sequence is TGTGCCACGGGACAGGACCCCTACGAGCAGTACTTC. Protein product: CATGQDPYEQYF.

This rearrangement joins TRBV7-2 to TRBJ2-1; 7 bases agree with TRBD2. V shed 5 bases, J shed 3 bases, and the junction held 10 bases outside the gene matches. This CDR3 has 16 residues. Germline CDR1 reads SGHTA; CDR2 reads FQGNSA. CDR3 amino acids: CASSPSFGGGYNEQFF. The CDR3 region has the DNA TGTGCCAGCAGCCCCAGTTTTGGCGGGGGCTACAATGAGCAGTTCTTC.

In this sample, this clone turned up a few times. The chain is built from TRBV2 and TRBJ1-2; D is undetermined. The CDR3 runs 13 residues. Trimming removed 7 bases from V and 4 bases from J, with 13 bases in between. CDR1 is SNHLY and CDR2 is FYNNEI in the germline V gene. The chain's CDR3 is CASIFEFTYGYTF. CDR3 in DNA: TGTGCCAGCATCTTCGAGTTCACCTATGGCTACACCTTC.

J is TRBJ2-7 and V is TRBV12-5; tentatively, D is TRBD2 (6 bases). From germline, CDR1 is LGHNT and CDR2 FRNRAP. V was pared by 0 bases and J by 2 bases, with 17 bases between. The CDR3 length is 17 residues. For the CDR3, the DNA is TGTGCTAGTGGTTTGGTATCGGGGGTCCAAATTACCTACGAGCAGTACTTC. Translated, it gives CASGLVSGVQITYEQYF.

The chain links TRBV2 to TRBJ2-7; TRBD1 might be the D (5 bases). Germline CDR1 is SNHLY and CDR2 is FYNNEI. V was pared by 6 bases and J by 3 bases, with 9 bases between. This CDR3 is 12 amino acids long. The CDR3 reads CASRLQVYEQYF. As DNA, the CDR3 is TGTGCCAGCAGGCTACAGGTCTACGAGCAGTACTTC.

CDR3 region: CASKRTRGNTGELFF. CDR3 DNA: TGTGCCAGCAAACGGACCAGGGGGAACACCGGGGAGCTGTTTTTT. The V gene is TRBV6-1, the J gene TRBJ2-2; a weak D match, TRBD1 (6 bases). The CDR3 extends over 15 amino acids. With 7 bases removed from V and 1 base from J, the gap between germline ends came to 13 bases. Germline CDR1 MNHNS, CDR2 SASEGT.

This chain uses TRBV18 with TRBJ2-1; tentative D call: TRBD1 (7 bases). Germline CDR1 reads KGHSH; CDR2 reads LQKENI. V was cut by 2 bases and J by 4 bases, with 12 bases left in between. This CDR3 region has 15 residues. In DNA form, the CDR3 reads TGTGCCAGCTCACCAGGTCAGGGGGGATACAATGAGCAGTTCTTC. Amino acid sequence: CASSPGQGGYNEQFF.

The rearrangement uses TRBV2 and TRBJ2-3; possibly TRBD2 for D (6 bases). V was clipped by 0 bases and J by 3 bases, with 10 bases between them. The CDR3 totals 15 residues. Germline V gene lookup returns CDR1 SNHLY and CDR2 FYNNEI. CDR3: CASSEAGGGTDTQYF. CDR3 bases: TGTGCCAGCAGTGAAGCGGGAGGCGGGACAGATACGCAGTATTTT.

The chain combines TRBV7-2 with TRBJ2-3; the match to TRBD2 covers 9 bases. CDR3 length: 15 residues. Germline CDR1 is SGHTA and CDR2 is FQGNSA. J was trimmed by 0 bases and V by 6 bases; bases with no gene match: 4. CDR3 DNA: TGTGCCAGCAGTCTAGCGGGAACTAGCACAGATACGCAGTATTTT. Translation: CASSLAGTSTDTQYF.

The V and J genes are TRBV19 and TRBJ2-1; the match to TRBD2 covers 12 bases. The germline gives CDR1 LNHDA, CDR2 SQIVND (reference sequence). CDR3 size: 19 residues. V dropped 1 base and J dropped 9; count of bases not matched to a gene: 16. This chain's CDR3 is CASSIVSFASGRAFGEQFF. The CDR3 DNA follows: TGTGCCAGTAGTATAGTGTCTTTTGCTAGCGGGAGGGCCTTCGGTGAGCAGTTCTTC.

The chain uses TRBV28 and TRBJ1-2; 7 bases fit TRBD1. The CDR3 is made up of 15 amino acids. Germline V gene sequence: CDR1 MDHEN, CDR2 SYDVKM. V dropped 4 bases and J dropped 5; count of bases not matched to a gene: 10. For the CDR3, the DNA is TGTGCCAGCAGTTCCGAGGGGGCGGGCAGATATGGCTACACCTTC. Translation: CASSSEGAGRYGYTF.

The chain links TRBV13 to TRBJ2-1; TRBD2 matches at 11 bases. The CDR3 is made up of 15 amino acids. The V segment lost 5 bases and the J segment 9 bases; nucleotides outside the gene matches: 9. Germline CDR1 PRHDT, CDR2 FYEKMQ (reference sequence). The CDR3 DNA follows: TGTGCCAGCAGCCACCTTACTAGCGGGAGTACTGAGCAGTTCTTC. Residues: CASSHLTSGSTEQFF.

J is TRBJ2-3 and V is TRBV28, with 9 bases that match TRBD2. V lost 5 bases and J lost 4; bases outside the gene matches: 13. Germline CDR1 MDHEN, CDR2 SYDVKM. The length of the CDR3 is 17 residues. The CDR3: CASSQLISGSGSDTQYF. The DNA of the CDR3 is TGTGCCAGCAGTCAACTCATTAGCGGGAGTGGATCAGATACGCAGTATTTT.